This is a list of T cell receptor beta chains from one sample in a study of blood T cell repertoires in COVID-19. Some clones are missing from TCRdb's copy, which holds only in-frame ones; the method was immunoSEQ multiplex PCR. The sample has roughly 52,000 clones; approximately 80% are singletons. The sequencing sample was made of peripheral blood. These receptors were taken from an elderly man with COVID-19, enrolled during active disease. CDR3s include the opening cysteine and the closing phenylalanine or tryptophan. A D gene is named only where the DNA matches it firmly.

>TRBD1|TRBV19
CASSQAGQGYNEQFF
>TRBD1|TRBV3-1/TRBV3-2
CASSQYRGGNTEAFF
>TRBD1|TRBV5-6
CASSLNRGMGNTEAFF
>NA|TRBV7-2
CASSYRGGAQSNTGELFF
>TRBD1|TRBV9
CASSVAVQGAGNTIYF
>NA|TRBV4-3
CASSQDLERGEAGGNTIYF
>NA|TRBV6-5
CASKEGRVEAFF
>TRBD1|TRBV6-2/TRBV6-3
CASSPPDRGYNEQFF
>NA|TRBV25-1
CASSDAGNSVQPQHF
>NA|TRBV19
CASKSHMEVKNIQYF
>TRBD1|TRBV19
CASSTTGGDTGELFF
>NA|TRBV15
CATSTRQGTDTQYF
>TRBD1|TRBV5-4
CASSLAGGRGNTIYF